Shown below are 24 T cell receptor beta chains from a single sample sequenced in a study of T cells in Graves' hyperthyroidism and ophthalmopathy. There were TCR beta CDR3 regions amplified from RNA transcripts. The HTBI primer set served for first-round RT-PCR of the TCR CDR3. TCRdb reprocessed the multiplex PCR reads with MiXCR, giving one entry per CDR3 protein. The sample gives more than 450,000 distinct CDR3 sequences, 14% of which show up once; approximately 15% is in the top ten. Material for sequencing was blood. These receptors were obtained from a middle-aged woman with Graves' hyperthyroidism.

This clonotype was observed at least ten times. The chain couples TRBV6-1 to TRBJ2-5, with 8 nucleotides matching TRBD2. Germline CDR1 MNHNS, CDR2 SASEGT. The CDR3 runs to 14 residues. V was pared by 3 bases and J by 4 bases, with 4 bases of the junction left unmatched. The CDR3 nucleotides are TGTGCCAGCAGTGACCCGGGAGGGAGAGAGACCCAGTACTTC. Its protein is CASSDPGGRETQYF.

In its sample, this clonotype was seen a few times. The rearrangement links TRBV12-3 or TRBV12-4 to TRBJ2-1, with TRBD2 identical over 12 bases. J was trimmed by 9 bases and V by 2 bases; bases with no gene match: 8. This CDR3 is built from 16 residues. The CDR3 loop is CASSLSGLAGGSEQFF. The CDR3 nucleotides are TGTGCCAGCAGTTTATCGGGTCTAGCGGGAGGGAGTGAGCAGTTCTTC.

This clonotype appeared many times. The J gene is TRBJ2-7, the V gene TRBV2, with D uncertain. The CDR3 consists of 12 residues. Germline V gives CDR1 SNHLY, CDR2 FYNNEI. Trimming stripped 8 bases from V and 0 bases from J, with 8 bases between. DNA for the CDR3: TGTGCCAGCCAAAGGCTCTCCTACGAGCAGTACTTC. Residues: CASQRLSYEQYF.

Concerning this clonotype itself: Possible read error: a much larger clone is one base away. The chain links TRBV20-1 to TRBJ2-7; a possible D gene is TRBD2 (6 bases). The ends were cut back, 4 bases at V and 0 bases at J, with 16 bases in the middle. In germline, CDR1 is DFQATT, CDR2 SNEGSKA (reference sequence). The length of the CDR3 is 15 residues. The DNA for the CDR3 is TGCAGTGCTAAAGATCTGGTCGGGAGCTCCTACGAGCAGTACTTC. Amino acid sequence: CSAKDLVGSSYEQYF.

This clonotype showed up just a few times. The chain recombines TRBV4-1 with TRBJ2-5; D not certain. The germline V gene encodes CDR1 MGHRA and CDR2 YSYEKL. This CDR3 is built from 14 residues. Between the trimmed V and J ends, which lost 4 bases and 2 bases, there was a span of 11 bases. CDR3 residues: CASSLRQTQETQYF. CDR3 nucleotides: TGCGCCAGCAGCCTCCGACAAACACAAGAGACCCAGTACTTC.

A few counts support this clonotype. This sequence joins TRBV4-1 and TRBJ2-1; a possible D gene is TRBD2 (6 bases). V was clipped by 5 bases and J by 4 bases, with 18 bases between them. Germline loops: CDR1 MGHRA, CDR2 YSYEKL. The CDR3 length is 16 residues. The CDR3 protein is CASSVRPGVTYNEQFF. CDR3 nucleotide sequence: TGCGCCAGCAGCGTCCGACCGGGAGTAACTTACAATGAGCAGTTCTTC.

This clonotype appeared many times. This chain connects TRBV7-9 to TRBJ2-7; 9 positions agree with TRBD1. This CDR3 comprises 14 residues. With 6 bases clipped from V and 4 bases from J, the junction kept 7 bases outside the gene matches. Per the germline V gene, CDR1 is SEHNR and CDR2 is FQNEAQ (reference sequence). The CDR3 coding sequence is TGTGCCAGCAGGTCCGGACAGGGGCCTTACGAGCAGTACTTC. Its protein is CASRSGQGPYEQYF.

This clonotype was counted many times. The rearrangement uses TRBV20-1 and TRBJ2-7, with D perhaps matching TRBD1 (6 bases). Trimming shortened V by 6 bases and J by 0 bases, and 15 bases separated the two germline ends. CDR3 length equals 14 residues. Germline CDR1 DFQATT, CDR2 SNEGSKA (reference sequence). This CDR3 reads CSAKDDRTSYEQYF. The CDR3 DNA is TGCAGTGCGAAAGATGACAGGACCTCCTACGAGCAGTACTTC.

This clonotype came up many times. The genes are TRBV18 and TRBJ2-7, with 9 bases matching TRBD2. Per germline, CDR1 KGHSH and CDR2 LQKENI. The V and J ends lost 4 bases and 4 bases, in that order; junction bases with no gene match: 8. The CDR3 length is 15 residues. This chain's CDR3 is CASSLRREGLYEQYF. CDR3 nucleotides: TGTGCCAGCTCACTACGGCGGGAGGGTTTGTACGAGCAGTACTTC. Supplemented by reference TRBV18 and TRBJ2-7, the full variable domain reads NAGVMQNPRHLVRRRGQEARLRCSPMKGHSHVYWYRQLPEEGLKFMVYLQKENIIDESGMPKERFSAEFPKEGPSILRIQQVVRGDSAAYFCASSLRREGLYEQYFGPGTRLTVT.

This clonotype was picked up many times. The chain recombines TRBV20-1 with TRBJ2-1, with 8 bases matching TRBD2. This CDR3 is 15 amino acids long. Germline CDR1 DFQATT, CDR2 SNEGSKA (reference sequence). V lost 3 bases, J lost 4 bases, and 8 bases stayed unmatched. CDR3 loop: CSASVSGGVYNEQFF. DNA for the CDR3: TGCAGTGCTAGTGTTTCGGGAGGGGTATACAATGAGCAGTTCTTC.

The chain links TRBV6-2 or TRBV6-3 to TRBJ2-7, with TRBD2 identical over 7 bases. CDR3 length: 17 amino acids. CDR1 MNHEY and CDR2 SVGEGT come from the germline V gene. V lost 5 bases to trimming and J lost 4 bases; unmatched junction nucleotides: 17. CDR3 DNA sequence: TGTGCCAGCAGTGCACCCGGAACTAGCGAGAGTCCTTACGAGCAGTACTTC. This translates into CASSAPGTSESPYEQYF.

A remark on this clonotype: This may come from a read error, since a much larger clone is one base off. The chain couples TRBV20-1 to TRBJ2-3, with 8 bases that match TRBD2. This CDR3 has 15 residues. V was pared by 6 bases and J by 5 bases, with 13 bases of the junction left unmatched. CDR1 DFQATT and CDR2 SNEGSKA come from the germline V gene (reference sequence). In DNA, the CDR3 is TGCAGTGCCAGCGCGCTAGCGGGTGGCGTAGATACGCAGTATTTT. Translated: CSASALAGGVDTQYF.

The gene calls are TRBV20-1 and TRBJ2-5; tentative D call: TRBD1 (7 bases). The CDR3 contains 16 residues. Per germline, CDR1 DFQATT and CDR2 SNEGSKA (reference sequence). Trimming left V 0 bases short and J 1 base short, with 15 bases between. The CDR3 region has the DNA TGCAGTGCTAGAGAATCGACAGGGAGGCGCCAAGAGACCCAGTACTTC. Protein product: CSARESTGRRQETQYF.

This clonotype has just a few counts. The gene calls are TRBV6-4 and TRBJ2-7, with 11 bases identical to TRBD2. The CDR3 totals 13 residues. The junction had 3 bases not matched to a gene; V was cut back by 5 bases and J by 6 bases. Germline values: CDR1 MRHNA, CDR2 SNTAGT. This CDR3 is CASSYGTSGEQYF. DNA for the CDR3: TGTGCCAGCAGTTACGGGACTAGCGGCGAGCAGTACTTC.

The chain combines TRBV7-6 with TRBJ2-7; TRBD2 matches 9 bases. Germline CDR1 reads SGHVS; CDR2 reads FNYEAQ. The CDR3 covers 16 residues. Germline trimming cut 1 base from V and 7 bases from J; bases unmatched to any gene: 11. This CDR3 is CASSLGSEGGRGEQYF. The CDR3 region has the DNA TGTGCCAGCAGCTTAGGGTCGGAGGGCGGGAGGGGTGAGCAGTACTTC.

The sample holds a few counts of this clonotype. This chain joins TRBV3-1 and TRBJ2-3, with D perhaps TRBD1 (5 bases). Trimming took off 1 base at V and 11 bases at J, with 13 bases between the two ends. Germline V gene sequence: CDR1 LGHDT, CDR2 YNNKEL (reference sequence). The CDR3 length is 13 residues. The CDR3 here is CASSQVTSQGQYF. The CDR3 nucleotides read TGTGCCAGCAGCCAAGTAACGTCTCAGGGGCAGTATTTT.

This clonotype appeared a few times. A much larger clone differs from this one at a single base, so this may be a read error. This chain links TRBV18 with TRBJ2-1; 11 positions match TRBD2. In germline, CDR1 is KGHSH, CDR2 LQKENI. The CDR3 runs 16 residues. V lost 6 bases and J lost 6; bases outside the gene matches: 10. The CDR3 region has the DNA TGTGCCAGCTCTCCCGTAGCGGGAGGGCCGAGCAATGAGCAGTTCTTC. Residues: CASSPVAGGPSNEQFF.

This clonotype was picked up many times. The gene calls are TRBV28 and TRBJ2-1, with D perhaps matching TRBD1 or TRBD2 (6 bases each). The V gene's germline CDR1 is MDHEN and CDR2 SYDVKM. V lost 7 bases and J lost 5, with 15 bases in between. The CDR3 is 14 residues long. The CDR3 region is CASIGGRAHNEQFF. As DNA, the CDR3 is TGTGCCAGCATCGGGGGCAGGGCCCACAATGAGCAGTTCTTC.

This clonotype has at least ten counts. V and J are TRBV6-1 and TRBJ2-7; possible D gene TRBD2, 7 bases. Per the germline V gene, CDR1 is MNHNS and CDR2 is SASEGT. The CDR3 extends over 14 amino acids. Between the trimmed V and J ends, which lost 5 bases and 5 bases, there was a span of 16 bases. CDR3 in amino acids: CASSPRGGGNEQYF. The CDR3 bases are TGTGCCAGCAGTCCCCGGGGCGGGGGCAACGAGCAGTACTTC.

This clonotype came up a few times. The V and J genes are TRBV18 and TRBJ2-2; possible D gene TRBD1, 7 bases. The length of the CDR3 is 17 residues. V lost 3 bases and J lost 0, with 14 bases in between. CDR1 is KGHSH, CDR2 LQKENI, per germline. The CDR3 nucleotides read TGTGCCAGCTCACCGTTTGCGGGACAGTCGAACACCGGGGAGCTGTTTTTT. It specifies CASSPFAGQSNTGELFF.

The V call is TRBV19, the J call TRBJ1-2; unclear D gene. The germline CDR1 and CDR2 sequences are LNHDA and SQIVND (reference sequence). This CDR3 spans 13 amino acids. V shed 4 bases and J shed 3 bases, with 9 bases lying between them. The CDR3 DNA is TGTGCCAGTAGTAGACAACGGGACTATGGCTACACCTTC. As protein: CASSRQRDYGYTF.

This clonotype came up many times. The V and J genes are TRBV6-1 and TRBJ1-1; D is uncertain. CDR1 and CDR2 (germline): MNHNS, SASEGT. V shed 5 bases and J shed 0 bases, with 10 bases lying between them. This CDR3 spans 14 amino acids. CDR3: CASSNWGLNTEAFF. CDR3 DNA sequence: TGTGCCAGCAGTAACTGGGGTCTGAACACTGAAGCTTTCTTT.

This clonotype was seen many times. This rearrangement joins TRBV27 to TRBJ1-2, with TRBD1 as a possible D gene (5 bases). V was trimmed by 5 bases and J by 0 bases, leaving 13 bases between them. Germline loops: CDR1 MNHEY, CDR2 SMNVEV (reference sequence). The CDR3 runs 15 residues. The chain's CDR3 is CASSPRQKPNYGYTF. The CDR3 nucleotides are TGTGCCAGCAGTCCCCGACAGAAACCTAACTATGGCTACACCTTC.

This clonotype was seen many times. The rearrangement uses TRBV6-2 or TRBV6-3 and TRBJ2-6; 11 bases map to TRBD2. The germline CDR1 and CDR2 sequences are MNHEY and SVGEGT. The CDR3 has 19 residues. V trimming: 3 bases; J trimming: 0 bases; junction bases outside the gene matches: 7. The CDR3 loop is CASSYALAGGSSGANVLTF. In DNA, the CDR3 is TGTGCCAGCAGTTATGCCCTAGCGGGAGGATCCTCTGGGGCCAACGTCCTGACTTTC.